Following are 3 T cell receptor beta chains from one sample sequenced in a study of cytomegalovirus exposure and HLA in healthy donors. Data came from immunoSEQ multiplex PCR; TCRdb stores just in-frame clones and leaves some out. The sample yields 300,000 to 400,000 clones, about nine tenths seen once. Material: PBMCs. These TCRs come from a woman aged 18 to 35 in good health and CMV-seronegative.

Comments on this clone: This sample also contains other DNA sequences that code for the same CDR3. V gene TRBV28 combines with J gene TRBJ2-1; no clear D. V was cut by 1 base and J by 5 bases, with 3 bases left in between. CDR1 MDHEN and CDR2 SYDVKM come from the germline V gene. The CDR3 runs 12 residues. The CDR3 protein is CASSLSDNEQFF. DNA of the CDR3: TGTGCCAGCAGTTTATCTGACAATGAGCAGTTCTTC.

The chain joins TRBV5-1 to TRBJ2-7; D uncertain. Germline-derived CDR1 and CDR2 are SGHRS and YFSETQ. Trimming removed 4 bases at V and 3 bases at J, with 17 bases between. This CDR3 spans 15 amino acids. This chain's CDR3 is CASSPSTQLNYEQYF. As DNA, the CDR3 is TGCGCCAGCAGCCCCTCGACTCAGCTGAACTACGAGCAGTACTTC.

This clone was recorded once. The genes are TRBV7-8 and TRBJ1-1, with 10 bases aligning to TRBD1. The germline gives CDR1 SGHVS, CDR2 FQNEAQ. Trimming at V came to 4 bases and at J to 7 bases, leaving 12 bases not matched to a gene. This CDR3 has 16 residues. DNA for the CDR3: TGTGCCAGCAGCTCACTGGGGACAGGGGCGTCCCTTGAAGCTTTCTTT. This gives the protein CASSSLGTGASLEAFF.